This T cell receptor beta chain stems from a study of cytomegalovirus exposure and HLA in healthy donors. Study-level findings and limits: For most TCR sequences rarity was the rule, although some public TCRs occurred in many donors. The study designated 164 TCR beta chains cytomegalovirus-associated.

As regards this clone: Its antigen is as yet unknown.

The PCR contained 60 Vbeta and 13 Jbeta primers. The repertoire was sequenced with immunoSEQ multiplex PCR; TCRdb's copy has only in-frame clones and lacks some. The sample holds about 67,000 clones, around 67% seen once. Deletions cut 3 bases from V and 8 bases from J, with 15 bases between. This CDR3 contains 14 residues. The germline V gene has CDR1 SGHRS and CDR2 YFSETQ. This chain connects TRBV5-1 to TRBJ2-1; weak D call: TRBD1 (6 bases). The receptor was derived from a woman younger than 45 in good health and CMV-seronegative. Sequencing input: PBMCs. This chain's CDR3 is CASSSDLGGDEQFF. The CDR3 DNA sequence: TGCGCCAGCAGCTCGGACCTAGGGGGTGATGAGCAGTTCTTC.